One sample yielded the 27 T cell receptor beta chains listed below, sequenced in a study of T cell repertoires in cytomegalovirus infection. Their cognate antigens are unknown. TCRdb re-analysed the reads in MiXCR, keeping a single row per CDR3 protein. Of approximately 71,000 distinct CDR3 sequences listed, 20% to 25% were seen once; the top ten hold roughly 63%. The material sequenced was CD8+ T cells from cultured PBMCs, taken from culture after CMV antigen stimulation. Every receptor here comes from a human donor in good health (CMV status not recorded). Some clones in this sample may be carry-over from other donors' samples.

This clonotype turned up a few times. The chain recombines TRBV6-6 with TRBJ1-1; a weak D match, TRBD1 (6 bases). Germline V CDR1 and CDR2: MNHNY, SVGAGI (reference sequence). V lost 3 bases to trimming and J lost 4 bases, with 9 bases between them. The CDR3 has 13 residues. CDR3 coding DNA: TGTGCCAGCAGTTATACAGGGAGCACTGAAGCTTTCTTT. Translated, it gives CASSYTGSTEAFF.

This rearrangement joins TRBV6-6 to TRBJ2-2; 9 bases map to TRBD2. The CDR3 spans 15 residues. Germline V lookup: CDR1 MNHNY, CDR2 SVGAGI (reference sequence). With V trimmed by 11 bases and J by 5 bases, 12 bases remained unmatched. The CDR3 protein is CAATGGGAGTGELFF. CDR3 coding DNA: TGTGCCGCAACGGGCGGGGGGGCCGGAACCGGGGAGCTGTTTTTT.

The chain uses TRBV9 and TRBJ1-1; tentatively, D is TRBD1 (6 bases). V lost 2 bases to trimming and J lost 11 bases, with 13 bases between them. This CDR3 has 12 amino acids. CDR1 and CDR2 (germline): SGDLS, YYNGEE. This CDR3 reads CASSVGGADAFF. DNA for the CDR3: TGTGCCAGCAGCGTGGGGGGCGCGGACGCTTTCTTT.

The genes are TRBV2 and TRBJ2-3; 13 nucleotides agree with TRBD2. The CDR3 covers 15 residues. The germline gives CDR1 SNHLY, CDR2 FYNNEI. V gave up 6 bases and J gave up 7 bases; unmatched junction bases: 7. The CDR3 spells CASRGLAGRHYTQYF. CDR3 nucleotide sequence: TGTGCCAGCAGGGGACTAGCGGGGCGCCACTATACGCAGTATTTT.

This chain links TRBV5-6 with TRBJ2-1; no clear D gene. This CDR3 is built from 16 residues. Trimming pared 4 bases from V and 2 bases from J, leaving 16 bases between. Looked up from germline, CDR1 is SGHDT and CDR2 is YYEEEE. DNA of the CDR3: TGTGCCAGCAGCCCCTTCGTACTCGGAACCTACAATGAGCAGTTCTTC. It is translated as CASSPFVLGTYNEQFF.

This sequence joins TRBV7-8 and TRBJ1-1; the D is unclear. The ends were cut back, 5 bases at V and 2 bases at J, with 12 bases in the middle. CDR3 size: 14 residues. Germline V gives CDR1 SGHVS, CDR2 FQNEAQ. As DNA, the CDR3 is TGTGCCAGCAGCCTGGTGACCTCTAACACTGAAGCTTTCTTT. Translated: CASSLVTSNTEAFF. The full variable domain, with the rest looked up from reference TRBV7-8 and TRBJ1-1, is GAGVSQSPRYKVAKRGQDVALRCDPISGHVSLFWYQQALGQGPEFLTYFQNEAQLDKSGLPSDRFFAERPEGSVSTLKIQRTQQEDSAVYLCASSLVTSNTEAFFGQGTRLTVV.

This sequence joins TRBV5-6 and TRBJ1-1; TRBD1 aligns across 7 bases. The V and J ends lost 3 bases and 5 bases, in that order; junction bases with no gene match: 10. CDR3 length: 15 residues. From germline, CDR1 is SGHDT and CDR2 YYEEEE. In DNA, the CDR3 is TGTGCCAGCAGCTGGGGACAGCTCCCTGGGACTGAAGCTTTCTTT. It codes for CASSWGQLPGTEAFF.

This chain uses TRBV9 with TRBJ1-6; possibly TRBD1 for D (5 bases). CDR1 and CDR2 from the germline V gene are SGDLS and YYNGEE. Trimming took off 8 bases at V and 5 bases at J, with 8 bases between the two ends. This CDR3 comprises 12 residues. As DNA, the CDR3 is TGTGCCAGTCAGGGCGATAATTCACCCCTCCACTTT. Translated: CASQGDNSPLHF.

The V call is TRBV12-3 or TRBV12-4, the J call TRBJ2-7, with D possibly TRBD1 on 6 matching bases. The CDR3 extends over 13 amino acids. Trimming cost V 4 bases and J 2 bases, with 9 bases left between them. The CDR3, as DNA: TGTGCCAGCAGTTCAGGGGCCCCCTACGAGCAGTACTTC. Translation: CASSSGAPYEQYF.

CDR3 amino acids: CASSPRTGGNYGYTF. DNA of the CDR3: TGTGCCAGCAGCCCTCGGACAGGGGGCAACTATGGCTACACCTTC. This rearrangement joins TRBV7-2 to TRBJ1-2; 11 bases map to TRBD1. CDR1 and CDR2 from the germline V gene are SGHTA and FQGNSA. The CDR3 loop spans 15 amino acids. Trimming took 5 bases from V and 2 from J; bases not matched to a gene: 4.

There are a few counts of this clonotype. The chain has TRBV10-3 and TRBJ1-2; tentatively, D is TRBD1 (5 bases). V was shortened by 10 bases and J by 8 bases, with 14 bases between the two germline ends. The CDR3 runs 11 residues. CDR1 is ENHRY, CDR2 SYGVKD, per germline. In DNA form, the CDR3 reads TGTGCCACCCTAAGGGGTTCGGGCTACACCTTC. This sequence encodes CATLRGSGYTF.

The chain links TRBV15 to TRBJ1-1; D is uncertain. Germline CDR1 LNHNV, CDR2 YYDKDF (reference sequence). This CDR3 has 14 amino acids. Trimming stripped 0 bases from V and 0 bases from J, with 5 bases between. The CDR3 DNA follows: TGTGCCACCAGCAGAGATACACTGAACACTGAAGCTTTCTTT. Its protein product is CATSRDTLNTEAFF.

This clonotype came up a few times. The V call is TRBV6-5, the J call TRBJ2-2; 7 nucleotides line up with TRBD1. V was clipped by 0 bases and J by 0 bases; unmatched bases: 7. This CDR3 comprises 18 residues. Germline CDR1 and CDR2: MNHEY and SVGAGI. The DNA for the CDR3 is TGTGCCAGCAGTTACTCGACAGGGATGTTATCGAACACCGGGGAGCTGTTTTTT. This codes for CASSYSTGMLSNTGELFF.

Many counts were recorded for this clonotype. This chain links TRBV7-9 with TRBJ2-1; D may correspond to TRBD1 or TRBD2 (5 bases each). Trimming removed 1 base from V and 8 bases from J, with 6 bases in between. There are 12 residues in the CDR3. Germline V gene data show CDR1 as SEHNR and CDR2 as FQNEAQ (reference sequence). CDR3 sequence: CASSLGGYEQFF. CDR3 bases: TGTGCCAGCAGCTTAGGGGGGTATGAGCAGTTCTTC.

This clonotype was detected ten times or more. The chain links TRBV11-2 to TRBJ2-3; 7 bases line up with TRBD1. Looked up from germline, CDR1 is SGHAT and CDR2 is FQNNGV. Trimming at V came to 5 bases and at J to 0 bases, leaving 5 bases not matched to a gene. The CDR3 spans 15 residues. In DNA, the CDR3 is TGTGCCAGCAGCCCATGGGGACAGAGCACAGATACGCAGTATTTT. It yields the protein CASSPWGQSTDTQYF.

This clonotype was seen a handful of times. This rearrangement joins TRBV27 to TRBJ2-1, with 9 bases fitting TRBD2. Germline trimming cut 7 bases from V and 5 bases from J; bases unmatched to any gene: 9. CDR3 length: 15 amino acids. CDR1 and CDR2 (germline): MNHEY, SMNVEV (reference sequence). This CDR3 is CASKWNSGGHNEQFF. CDR3 bases: TGTGCCAGCAAATGGAATAGCGGGGGACACAATGAGCAGTTCTTC.

The rearrangement links TRBV12-3 or TRBV12-4 to TRBJ1-1; tentatively, D is TRBD1 (5 bases). The CDR3 runs 13 residues. V gave up 6 bases and J gave up 0 bases, with 8 bases separating them. In DNA, the CDR3 is TGTGCCAGCAGACAGGTCCTGAACACTGAAGCTTTCTTT. Its translation is CASRQVLNTEAFF.

This clonotype was seen more than once but under ten times. V gene TRBV6-1 combines with J gene TRBJ2-3, with 9 bases identical to TRBD1. V lost 3 bases, J lost 6 bases, and 7 bases stayed unmatched. The CDR3 extends over 15 amino acids. CDR1 and CDR2 from the germline V gene are MNHNS and SASEGT. The CDR3 bases are TGTGCCAGCAGTGACCGGGACAGGGTGGCGGATACGCAGTATTTT. Its translation: CASSDRDRVADTQYF.

This clonotype was picked up a small number of times. This chain connects TRBV4-1 to TRBJ1-1, with D hard to call. Deletions cut 0 bases from V and 4 bases from J, with 12 bases between. The CDR3 has 15 residues. Germline V gene sequence: CDR1 MGHRA, CDR2 YSYEKL. Here the CDR3 reads CASSQEAPEITEAFF. CDR3 DNA: TGCGCCAGCAGCCAAGAAGCCCCAGAGATCACTGAAGCTTTCTTT.

The chain is built from TRBV7-8 and TRBJ2-1, with TRBD2 matching over 7 bases. Germline values: CDR1 SGHVS, CDR2 FQNEAQ. The CDR3 consists of 15 residues. With 2 bases clipped from V and 5 bases from J, the junction kept 6 bases outside the gene matches. The CDR3 DNA reads as TGTGCCAGCAGCTTACAGCGGGGCATCCACAATGAGCAGTTCTTC. It yields the protein CASSLQRGIHNEQFF.

This chain uses TRBV6-6 with TRBJ2-3; D is ambiguous. Germline values: CDR1 MNHNY, CDR2 SVGAGI (reference sequence). The germline V and J ends were trimmed by 2 bases and 2 bases, with 8 bases remaining between them. The CDR3 spans 14 residues. The CDR3 loop reads CASSYMGNTDTQYF. CDR3 DNA sequence: TGTGCCAGCAGTTACATGGGGAACACAGATACGCAGTATTTT.

This chain joins TRBV6-8 and TRBJ2-7; TRBD2 might be the D (5 bases). The CDR3 spans 13 residues. Trimming left V 4 bases short and J 2 bases short, with 9 bases between. From germline, CDR1 is MNHGY and CDR2 SAAAGT. DNA of the CDR3: TGTGCCAGCAGTTTCGGGAACCCCTACGAGCAGTACTTC. It codes for CASSFGNPYEQYF.

The chain uses TRBV6-1 and TRBJ1-1; the D gene is possibly TRBD1 (6 bases). Germline V lookup: CDR1 MNHNS, CDR2 SASEGT. The CDR3 totals 11 residues. V gave up 6 bases and J gave up 11 bases, with 13 bases separating them. CDR3 amino acids: CASSQGREAFF. The CDR3 nucleotides read TGTGCCAGCAGCCAGGGGAGGGAGGCTTTCTTT.

The CDR3 reads CASSQGQGVSYEQYF. CDR3 DNA: TGCGCCAGCAGCCAGGGACAGGGAGTATCCTACGAGCAGTACTTC. This sequence joins TRBV4-3 and TRBJ2-7; 9 bases match TRBD1. Germline CDR1 is LGHNA and CDR2 is YSLEER. The CDR3 has 15 residues. V dropped 3 bases and J dropped 1; count of bases not matched to a gene: 4.

This clonotype was observed a few times. J is TRBJ2-6 and V is TRBV30; possible D gene TRBD1, 6 bases. In germline, CDR1 is GTSNPN, CDR2 SVGIG (reference sequence). The CDR3 covers 17 residues. V lost 2 bases and J lost 1, with 15 bases in between. The CDR3 protein is CAWSLNPQGSGANVLTF. In DNA, the CDR3 is TGTGCCTGGAGTTTAAACCCTCAGGGGTCTGGGGCCAACGTCCTGACTTTC.

This clonotype was observed many times. This CDR3 is CASSLGGWDTEAFF. CDR3 nucleotides: TGTGCCAGCAGCCTGGGGGGGTGGGACACTGAAGCTTTCTTT. The chain uses TRBV7-9 and TRBJ1-1; D is possibly TRBD1 (5 bases). CDR1 SEHNR and CDR2 FQNEAQ come from the germline V gene (reference sequence). The V end lost 5 bases, the J end lost 3 bases, and 13 bases lay between the germline ends. The CDR3 length is 14 residues.

This clonotype was detected ten times or more. The genes are TRBV7-2 and TRBJ2-1; no clear D. This CDR3 comprises 15 residues. Germline values: CDR1 SGHTA, CDR2 FQGNSA. V shed 5 bases and J shed 0 bases, with 11 bases lying between them. The CDR3 DNA sequence: TGTGCCAGCAGCACACTACGAAGCTCCTACAATGAGCAGTTCTTC. It encodes CASSTLRSSYNEQFF.